This entry concerns a single TCR beta chain. Its specificity is unknown. This record comes from a study of a mutant IDH1 vaccine in newly diagnosed glioma. The CDR3 is made up of 13 amino acids. Germline loops: CDR1 GTSNPN, CDR2 SVGIG (reference sequence). V was pared by 0 bases and J by 5 bases, with 10 bases between. Study conclusions and caveats: Pseudoprogression seemingly bore no relation to changes in top peripheral T cell clonotypes.

Noted time point: baseline, week 1 (first vaccination visit). Treatment given: pre-vaccination baseline after standard-of-care therapy. Donor tumors were new WHO grade 3 or 4 IDH1-mutant, ATRX-lost astrocytomas. Data came from immunoSEQ multiplex PCR; TCRdb stores just in-frame clones and leaves some out. This table holds tens of thousands of clones, around nine tenths found once. The chain combines TRBV30 with TRBJ2-5; unclear D gene. The clonotype comes from a middle-aged woman with glioma. Sequenced here: PBMCs, sampled from a glioma patient treated with radiotherapy, temozolomide or both. The CDR3 reads CAWSVRRPETQYF. The CDR3 nucleotides read TGTGCCTGGAGTGTAAGGCGGCCCGAGACCCAGTACTTC.